This TCR beta chain appears in the sequencing data of a study of blood T cell repertoires in COVID-19 (dated by TCRdb to the early 2020s). Study-wide context: Collaborator samples came from the United States, Italy and Spain and covered acute and convalescent phases of COVID-19. The repertoires were released in a freely available public database intended as a resource for research on the immune response to SARS-CoV-2. Where available, HLA class I and class II types were obtained from metadata supplied by the sample provider rather than from assay-based typing. Samples were obtained from the ongoing ImmuneRACE study (first 160 participants) and from 950 to 1,500 subjects provided by 6 global collaborators. Subjects who had been exposed to COVID-19, were actively infected with it, or had recovered from it provided the deeply sampled blood TCRbeta repertoires that made up the dataset. A de-identified subject ID, COVID-19 status, age in years and sex were almost always included in the sample metadata. The prospective study material was composed of cDNA or gDNA derived from T cells, B-cell-depleted T cells, or PBMCs. Here is what the overall study found, with its caveats: Clinical and demographic metadata were provided uncurated, with the amount varying by source and participant.

Of note for this clone: Its antigen remains unidentified. The sample holds no much larger clone one base away, and base qualities are not on file.

The germline V gene supplies CDR1 MGHRA and CDR2 YSYEKL. From the cysteine through the phenylalanine, the CDR3 covers 15 amino acids. The only DNA kept is the CDR3, 45 bases in frame from the first base. Ends trimmed: V by 8 bases, J by 6 bases; bases unmatched to a gene: 13. TCRbeta CDR3 regions were amplified from genomic DNA using the immunoSEQ Assay, a bias-controlled multiplex PCR. For the original study's pipeline: Within the assay, amplification of reference gene primers was used to estimate how many nucleated cells each sample contained. To quantify the absolute abundance of each unique TCRbeta CDR3 rearrangement, sequence reads were collapsed and filtered. For each sample, productive Simpson clonality was calculated as the square root of Simpson's diversity index over productive rearrangements. This is the immuneACCESS table as TCRdb keeps it, with only in-frame sequences that have V and J called. A part of the clones is gone; compared with another copy, unresolved V genes explain less than half, and the rest is unexplained. The DNA gave D and trimming, while V, J and clone size come from that table. In this sample the table shows approximately 170,000 clones, less than 85% of which occur a single time. The top ten hold roughly a tenth of the sample.

Collaborating institutions collected whole blood in K2EDTA tubes following their own protocols. Collaborator samples were shipped for TCRbeta analysis as frozen whole blood, isolated PBMCs, or DNA extracted from either sample type. Input material: peripheral blood. This chain is built from TRBV4-1 and TRBJ2-3; 8 bases in the junction line up with TRBD1. The receptor's source is a woman older than 75 with active or convalescent COVID-19. CDR3 reads: CASGRQGTSGDTQYF. The DNA sequence reads TGCGCCAGCGGTCGACAGGGGACTTCGGGGGATACGCAGTATTTT.